This T cell receptor (beta chain) originates from a study of CD8 T cells in Susac syndrome. In Susac syndrome patients, recently defined diagnostic criteria for definite or probable disease were met. RNA in amounts of about 0.5 to 1 ug was reverse transcribed with random hexamers. An immunoSEQ multiplex PCR generated amplified TCR beta CDR3 products spanning 54 Vbeta and 13 Jbeta. TCRdb called the immunoSEQ multiplex PCR reads again in MiXCR, with one record for every CDR3 protein. This table has under 200,000 distinct CDR3 sequences, roughly 90% appearing once. The CDR3 extends over 16 amino acids. The ends lost 4 bases at V and 1 base at J; junction bases unmatched: 4.

This receptor was identified in a human donor with Susac syndrome. The chain couples TRBV12-3 or TRBV12-4 to TRBJ1-5; 10 bases align to TRBD1. The sample taken for sequencing was CD4+ T cells from PBMCs. The CDR3 DNA reads as TGTGCCAGCAGTTCCCGACAGGGGGCGAGCAATCAGCCCCAGCATTTT. Its protein product is CASSSRQGASNQPQHF.